The 23 T cell receptor beta chains presented below share a single source sample, sequenced in a study of Ad26.COV2.S vaccination and SARS-CoV-2 variants. Treatment specified: approximately 18 received Ad26.COV2.S at low or high dose, single or two shots; about 5 received placebo; per-sample allocation not given. Samples were taken on day 63 after the first vaccine or placebo injection. Clones were sequenced by immunoSEQ multiplex PCR, and TCRdb holds only the in-frame ones, with some missing. The repertoire has some 460,000 clones, approximately 90% of them found once; the top ten carry 1.7%. The sample in question was peripheral blood, obtained in a trial of Ad26.COV2.S vaccine versus placebo. All receptors derive from a person between 18 and 60 years old who received the Ad26.COV2.S COVID-19 vaccine or a placebo.

The chain joins TRBV6-2 or TRBV6-3 to TRBJ2-7; the D gene is possibly TRBD1 (6 bases). The V end lost 2 bases, the J end lost 3 bases, and 14 bases lay between the germline ends. This CDR3 has 15 amino acids. Germline CDR1 and CDR2: MNHEY and SVGEGT. The DNA of the CDR3 is TGTGCCAGCAGTTACCGACAGGTTAAAGTCTACGAGCAGTACTTC. This gives the protein CASSYRQVKVYEQYF.

The chain is built from TRBV28 and TRBJ2-7; D uncertain. V gave up 3 bases and J gave up 5 bases, with 5 bases separating them. Germline CDR1 is MDHEN and CDR2 is SYDVKM. This CDR3 has 11 residues. The CDR3 sequence is CASSFRHEQYF. Written as DNA, the CDR3 is TGTGCCAGCAGTTTTCGCCACGAGCAGTACTTC.

This rearrangement joins TRBV20-1 to TRBJ1-4; D ambiguous. This CDR3 contains 13 residues. The germline V and J ends were trimmed by 3 bases and 7 bases, with 12 bases remaining between them. Germline CDR1 DFQATT, CDR2 SNEGSKA (reference sequence). The CDR3 here is CSASSRWGEKLFF. CDR3 DNA sequence: TGCAGTGCTAGTAGTAGGTGGGGTGAAAAACTGTTTTTT.

This rearrangement joins TRBV7-8 to TRBJ2-5; no clear D. The germline gives CDR1 SGHVS, CDR2 FQNEAQ. V lost 10 bases, J lost 7 bases, and 19 bases lay in between. CDR3 length: 13 residues. The CDR3, as DNA: TGTGCCACAGACGGAGTCTCACTGGGGACCCAGTACTTC. Amino acid sequence: CATDGVSLGTQYF.

The rearrangement uses TRBV5-6 and TRBJ1-2, with D hard to call. Trimming removed 0 bases at V and 4 bases at J, with 7 bases between. Germline-derived CDR1 and CDR2 are SGHDT and YYEEEE. The CDR3 has 13 amino acids. The CDR3, as DNA: TGTGCCAGCAGCTTGGAACAGTTCTATGGCTACACCTTC. It is translated as CASSLEQFYGYTF.

The chain uses TRBV19 and TRBJ2-1, with 8 positions matching TRBD2. V trimming: 5 bases; J trimming: 1 base; junction bases outside the gene matches: 7. The CDR3 extends over 16 amino acids. CDR1 is LNHDA, CDR2 SQIVND, per germline (reference sequence). CDR3 in DNA: TGTGCCAGTAGTTCCCGACTAGCGACTTCCTACAATGAGCAGTTCTTC. Its translation: CASSSRLATSYNEQFF.

The V call is TRBV7-2, the J call TRBJ1-2; D is uncertain. Trimming removed 9 bases from V and 4 bases from J, with 6 bases in between. The CDR3 loop spans 10 amino acids. Germline CDR1 is SGHTA and CDR2 is FQGNSA. The CDR3: CASGSYGYTF. The CDR3 DNA is TGTGCCAGTGGGTCCTATGGCTACACCTTC.

The gene calls are TRBV4-2 and TRBJ2-3; TRBD2 matches at 9 bases. After removal of 4 bases from V and 5 bases from J, the junction contained 10 bases not matched to a gene. This CDR3 comprises 16 residues. Germline V gene sequence: CDR1 LGHNA, CDR2 YNFKEQ. CDR3 sequence: CASSLTSRTSEDTQYF. The CDR3 DNA reads as TGTGCCAGCAGCCTCACTTCCAGGACTAGCGAAGATACGCAGTATTTT.

This chain joins TRBV20-1 and TRBJ1-2; possibly TRBD1 for D (6 bases). The V gene's germline CDR1 is DFQATT and CDR2 SNEGSKA (reference sequence). Trimming left V 6 bases short and J 2 bases short, with 7 bases between. The CDR3 runs to 11 residues. CDR3 sequence: CSAGQNYGYTF. CDR3 DNA sequence: TGCAGTGCCGGACAGAACTATGGCTACACCTTC.

This clone was picked up one time. The same CDR3 arises from other DNA sequences in this sample as well. The genes are TRBV2 and TRBJ2-2; D is uncertain. CDR3 length: 13 amino acids. Per germline, CDR1 SNHLY and CDR2 FYNNEI. V was shortened by 2 bases and J by 0 bases, with 1 base between the two germline ends. This CDR3 is CASSEPNTGELFF. In DNA, the CDR3 is TGTGCCAGCAGTGAACCGAACACCGGGGAGCTGTTTTTT.

This sequence joins TRBV7-2 and TRBJ2-7; tentative D call: TRBD2 (7 bases). Germline V gene sequence: CDR1 SGHTA, CDR2 FQGNSA. The CDR3 is 15 amino acids. V was shortened by 2 bases and J by 2 bases, with 13 bases between the two germline ends. Here the CDR3 reads CASSLKGGAPYEQYF. Here the CDR3 DNA reads TGTGCCAGCAGCTTAAAGGGGGGGGCCCCCTACGAGCAGTACTTC.

The rearrangement joins TRBV7-6 to TRBJ2-1, with 8 bases fitting TRBD2. The trim removed 3 bases at V and 3 bases at J, leaving 13 bases unmatched. Germline V CDR1 and CDR2: SGHVS, FNYEAQ. This CDR3 comprises 18 residues. DNA of the CDR3: TGTGCCAGCAGCTTGGGGTTGTTTAGCGGGGATCGCTACAATGAGCAGTTCTTC. As protein: CASSLGLFSGDRYNEQFF.

The chain recombines TRBV6-6 with TRBJ2-4, with 7 positions matching TRBD1. CDR3 size: 15 residues. The germline V gene has CDR1 MNHNY and CDR2 SVGAGI (reference sequence). The trim removed 3 bases at V and 6 bases at J, leaving 8 bases unmatched. The CDR3 protein is CASSYSGGSINIQYF. CDR3 DNA sequence: TGTGCCAGCAGTTATTCAGGGGGTAGTATAAACATTCAGTACTTC.

This sequence joins TRBV6-2 or TRBV6-3 and TRBJ2-7, with 9 bases matching TRBD1. Germline V gene sequence: CDR1 MNHEY, CDR2 SVGEGT. This CDR3 contains 13 residues. V shed 6 bases, J shed 10 bases, and the junction held 10 bases outside the gene matches. The CDR3, as DNA: TGTGCCAGCAGCTCTAGGGACAGGGCGGGCCAGTACTTC. Translation gives CASSSRDRAGQYF.

The V call is TRBV6-5, the J call TRBJ2-1, with 14 bases aligning to TRBD2. V dropped 7 bases and J dropped 8; count of bases not matched to a gene: 7. This CDR3 has 15 residues. Looked up from germline, CDR1 is MNHEY and CDR2 is SVGAGI. This CDR3 reads CASISTSGRGYEQFF. The CDR3 coding sequence is TGTGCCAGCATCTCGACTAGCGGGAGGGGCTATGAGCAGTTCTTC.

The chain has TRBV7-9 and TRBJ2-7, with unresolved D. Trimming left V 8 bases short and J 3 bases short, with 8 bases between. The CDR3 length is 11 residues. Per germline, CDR1 SEHNR and CDR2 FQNEAQ (reference sequence). CDR3 DNA: TGTGCCAGCGCCTATAACTACGAGCAGTACTTC. Its protein is CASAYNYEQYF.

V usage is TRBV2 and J usage is TRBJ2-3, with 9 nucleotides matching TRBD1. The CDR3 is 14 residues long. Losses at the gene ends were 6 bases for V and 1 base for J; bases not matched to a gene: 2. Germline loops: CDR1 SNHLY, CDR2 FYNNEI. The CDR3: CASSRTGGTDTQYF. CDR3 DNA: TGTGCCAGCAGCCGGACAGGGGGCACAGATACGCAGTATTTT.

The CDR3 loop is CASSPGTGVSPLHF. CDR3 nucleotides: TGTGCCAGCAGCCCGGGGACAGGGGTCTCACCCCTCCACTTT. The rearrangement uses TRBV3-1 (or the pseudogene TRBV3-2) and TRBJ1-6; 10 nucleotides align to TRBD1. CDR3 size: 14 residues. Germline V gives CDR1 LGHDT, CDR2 YNNKEL (reference sequence). Losses at the gene ends were 4 bases for V and 10 bases for J; bases not matched to a gene: 4.

V usage is TRBV28 and J usage is TRBJ1-1; no definite D call. Germline lookup yields CDR1 MDHEN and CDR2 SYDVKM. CDR3 size: 15 residues. The germline V and J ends were trimmed by 3 bases and 1 base, with 12 bases remaining between them. DNA of the CDR3: TGTGCCAGCAGTTTTCGTAGACCCCCGAACACTGAAGCTTTCTTT. Translating gives CASSFRRPPNTEAFF.

The gene calls are TRBV11-3 and TRBJ2-5, with D tentatively TRBD2 (8 bases). Per the germline V gene, CDR1 is SGHNT and CDR2 is YENEEA. The length of the CDR3 is 15 residues. V dropped 5 bases and J dropped 1 base, with 14 bases sitting between them. The CDR3 loop is CASSRGGTVQETQYF. CDR3 nucleotide sequence: TGTGCCAGCAGCCGCGGGGGGACAGTCCAAGAGACCCAGTACTTC.

The chain combines TRBV7-2 with TRBJ1-4; the D is unclear. The CDR3 extends over 14 amino acids. V lost 4 bases and J 7 bases, leaving 13 bases between the germline ends. Per the germline V gene, CDR1 is SGHTA and CDR2 is FQGNSA. CDR3 DNA sequence: TGTGCCAGCAGCTCAACTGGAGTCGGTGAAAAACTGTTTTTT. Its protein product is CASSSTGVGEKLFF.

The chain combines TRBV6-1 with TRBJ2-1; TRBD1 matches at 7 bases. Germline values: CDR1 MNHNS, CDR2 SASEGT. Germline trimming cut 6 bases from V and 5 bases from J; bases unmatched to any gene: 7. CDR3 length equals 14 residues. The CDR3: CASRLRGFDNEQFF. In nucleotides, the CDR3 is TGTGCCAGCAGGCTCAGGGGGTTCGACAATGAGCAGTTCTTC.

The chain carries TRBV27 and TRBJ2-1; 10 bases are a match to TRBD2. CDR3 length: 17 amino acids. The J segment lost 5 bases and the V segment lost 3 bases, leaving 10 bases of the junction unmatched. Germline V CDR1 and CDR2: MNHEY, SMNVEV (reference sequence). CDR3 in DNA: TGTGCCAGCAGTTTCCTCTACCGGACTAGCGGAAACAATGAGCAGTTCTTC. It encodes CASSFLYRTSGNNEQFF.